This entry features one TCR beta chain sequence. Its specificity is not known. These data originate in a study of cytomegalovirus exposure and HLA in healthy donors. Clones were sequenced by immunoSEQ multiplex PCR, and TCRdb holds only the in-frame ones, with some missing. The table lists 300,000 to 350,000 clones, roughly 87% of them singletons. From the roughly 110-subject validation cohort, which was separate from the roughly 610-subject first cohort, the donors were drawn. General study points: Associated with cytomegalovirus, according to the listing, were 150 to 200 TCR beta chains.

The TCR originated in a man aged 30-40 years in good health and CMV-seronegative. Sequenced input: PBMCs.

CDR3 sequence (DNA): TGCGCCAGCAGCTTGGTTGGGGGCCCCTCCTATAATTCACCCCTCCACTTT. Encoded protein: CASSLVGGPSYNSPLHF. The chain recombines TRBV5-1 with TRBJ1-6; D perhaps matches TRBD1 (6 bases). Germline CDR1 is SGHRS and CDR2 is YFSETQ. There are 17 residues in the CDR3. V dropped 0 bases and J dropped 0 bases, with 10 bases sitting between them.